These 30 T cell receptor beta chains originate from one sample sequenced in a study of identical twins. TCRdb called the 5' RACE reads again in MiXCR, with one record for every CDR3 protein. The data show 500,000 to 550,000 distinct CDR3 sequences, 20% to 25% seen once. These same records also appear under a second study, on T cells expressing NK-cell markers.

The specimen was CD4+ T cells sorted from blood. These TCRs come from a woman between 18 and 29 years old in good health.

V and J are TRBV18 and TRBJ1-1, with D perhaps TRBD1 (5 bases). CDR1 and CDR2 from the germline V gene are KGHSH and LQKENI. V was pared by 2 bases and J by 3 bases, with 10 bases between. The CDR3 runs to 14 residues. CDR3 loop: CASSPTGGDTEAFF. In DNA, the CDR3 is TGTGCCAGCTCACCAACTGGGGGTGACACTGAAGCTTTCTTT.

This clonotype came up a few times. The chain employs TRBV7-9 and TRBJ1-1; D unclear. Germline V gene sequence: CDR1 SEHNR, CDR2 FQNEAQ (reference sequence). The CDR3 covers 11 residues. The V end lost 1 base, the J end lost 8 bases, and 5 bases lay between the germline ends. Written as DNA, the CDR3 is TGTGCCAGCAGCTTAGTAGGGGAAGCTTTCTTT. Translating gives CASSLVGEAFF.

The V gene is TRBV10-3, the J gene TRBJ2-5; D is ambiguous. Germline assignment: CDR1 ENHRY and CDR2 SYGVKD. Trimming cost V 3 bases and J 5 bases, with 13 bases left between them. This CDR3 is 14 amino acids long. Here the CDR3 reads CAISDPTRAETQYF. Here the CDR3 DNA reads TGTGCCATCAGTGATCCGACTCGAGCGGAGACCCAGTACTTC.

This clonotype has only a few counts. CDR3 loop: CASSVPPSGTDTQYF. The DNA for the CDR3 is TGTGCCAGCAGTGTCCCACCGAGCGGCACAGATACGCAGTATTTT. This chain uses TRBV12-3 or TRBV12-4 with TRBJ2-3; D is unresolved. V shed 5 bases and J shed 1 base, with 13 bases lying between them. CDR3 length: 15 amino acids.

This clonotype was observed a handful of times. V usage is TRBV5-1 and J usage is TRBJ2-7; D perhaps matches TRBD2 (5 bases). V was cut by 2 bases and J by 0 bases, with 9 bases left in between. Germline loops: CDR1 SGHRS, CDR2 YFSETQ. The CDR3 is 14 amino acids. The CDR3 protein is CASSLAESSYEQYF. CDR3 coding DNA: TGCGCCAGCAGCTTAGCGGAGAGCTCCTACGAGCAGTACTTC.

There are many counts of this clonotype. The chain uses TRBV5-1 and TRBJ2-4, with 7 bases lining up with TRBD1. The CDR3 contains 12 residues. In germline, CDR1 is SGHRS, CDR2 YFSETQ. The J segment lost 6 bases and the V segment lost 4 bases, leaving 1 base of the junction unmatched. CDR3 residues: CASSRDRNIQYF. The CDR3 bases are TGCGCCAGCAGCAGGGACAGAAACATTCAGTACTTC.

In DNA form, the CDR3 reads TGTGCCAGCAGGCGTAGTGGGGATGAGCAGTTCTTC. Its protein is CASRRSGDEQFF. This rearrangement joins TRBV3-1 to TRBJ2-1; D gene ambiguous. Between the trimmed V and J ends, which lost 6 bases and 8 bases, there was a span of 11 bases. The CDR3 is 12 residues long. Germline V CDR1 and CDR2: LGHDT, YNNKEL (reference sequence).

The chain couples TRBV5-5 to TRBJ2-5; the D is unclear. In germline, CDR1 is SGHKS, CDR2 YYEKEE (reference sequence). The V end was cut by 2 bases, the J end by 3 bases, with 11 bases between. The CDR3 is 14 residues long. The CDR3 nucleotides are TGTGCCAGCAGCTTTTCTCCGACTGAAGAGACCCAGTACTTC. It encodes CASSFSPTEETQYF.

The chain couples TRBV11-2 to TRBJ2-5; 12 nucleotides align to TRBD2. The CDR3 is made up of 18 amino acids. J lost 4 bases, V lost 1 base, and 10 bases had no gene match. Germline V lookup: CDR1 SGHAT, CDR2 FQNNGV. Written as DNA, the CDR3 is TGTGCCAGCAGCTTAGGATTGACTAGCGGGAGTCAAGGAGAGACCCAGTACTTC. Amino acid sequence: CASSLGLTSGSQGETQYF.

V gene TRBV5-5 combines with J gene TRBJ2-7; weak D call: TRBD2 (6 bases). Deletions cut 2 bases from V and 4 bases from J, with 10 bases between. Germline assignment: CDR1 SGHKS and CDR2 YYEKEE (reference sequence). This CDR3 contains 13 residues. CDR3 nucleotides: TGTGCCAGCAGCTTTGCTAGCGAGTACGAGCAGTACTTC. Amino acid sequence: CASSFASEYEQYF.

The rearrangement uses TRBV20-1 and TRBJ2-3; D possibly corresponds to TRBD2 (5 bases). This CDR3 has 12 residues. V was pared by 6 bases and J by 7 bases, with 14 bases between. Germline V CDR1 and CDR2: DFQATT, SNEGSKA (reference sequence). The chain's CDR3 is CSAVREINTQYF. CDR3 in DNA: TGCAGTGCCGTGAGGGAAATAAATACGCAGTATTTT.

This clonotype was recorded a few times. V gene TRBV5-1 combines with J gene TRBJ1-2; a weak D match, TRBD1 (6 bases). Germline-derived CDR1 and CDR2 are SGHRS and YFSETQ. V was trimmed by 5 bases and J by 0 bases, leaving 17 bases between them. CDR3 length equals 16 residues. The CDR3 DNA reads TGCGCCAGCAGGGCGCAGGGGTATCCATCTAACTATGGCTACACCTTC. Amino acids: CASRAQGYPSNYGYTF. The whole variable domain, filled in from reference TRBV5-1 and TRBJ1-2, reads KAGVTQTPRYLIKTRGQQVTLSCSPISGHRSVSWYQQTPGQGLQFLFEYFSETQRNKGNFPGRFSGRQFSNSRSEMNVSTLELGDSALYLCASRAQGYPSNYGYTFGSGTRLTVV.

This clonotype was observed at least ten times. V and J are TRBV10-3 and TRBJ2-5; 8 nucleotides line up with TRBD2. This CDR3 spans 16 amino acids. The J segment lost 2 bases and the V segment lost 2 bases, leaving 7 bases of the junction unmatched. Germline V gene data show CDR1 as ENHRY and CDR2 as SYGVKD. The CDR3 reads CAISEPQRGKQETQYF. CDR3 in DNA: TGTGCCATCAGTGAGCCCCAGCGGGGGAAGCAAGAGACCCAGTACTTC.

This clonotype was seen more than once but under ten times. The V and J genes are TRBV7-9 and TRBJ1-5; D not resolved. CDR3 length: 15 residues. V dropped 4 bases and J dropped 1 base, with 11 bases sitting between them. Germline CDR1 is SEHNR and CDR2 is FQNEAQ (reference sequence). The CDR3 nucleotides read TGTGCCAGCAGCTCGAAAGGTGAGAGCAATCAGCCCCAGCATTTT. Translating it yields CASSSKGESNQPQHF.

The chain recombines TRBV4-2 with TRBJ2-2; the D gene is possibly TRBD2 (5 bases). CDR1 is LGHNA and CDR2 is YNFKEQ in the germline V gene. This CDR3 has 16 residues. V lost 0 bases, J lost 4 bases, and 12 bases lay in between. The CDR3 region is CASSQDYRTPTGELFF. The CDR3 bases are TGTGCCAGCAGCCAAGATTATCGGACTCCCACCGGGGAGCTGTTTTTT.

The V gene is TRBV3-1, the J gene TRBJ2-1, with 9 bases that match TRBD2. V was pared by 1 base and J by 2 bases, with 3 bases of the junction left unmatched. CDR1 is LGHDT and CDR2 is YNNKEL in the germline V gene (reference sequence). The CDR3 has 16 residues. The CDR3 loop is CASSQGASGAYNEQFF. The CDR3, as DNA: TGTGCCAGCAGCCAAGGGGCTAGCGGGGCCTACAATGAGCAGTTCTTC.

This sequence joins TRBV3-1 and TRBJ1-2; a weak D match, TRBD1 (5 bases). Trimming stripped 4 bases from V and 5 bases from J, with 11 bases between. In germline, CDR1 is LGHDT, CDR2 YNNKEL (reference sequence). This CDR3 spans 13 amino acids. The CDR3: CASSLAKGYGYTF. CDR3 bases: TGTGCCAGCAGCCTCGCAAAGGGGTATGGCTACACCTTC. The full variable domain, its missing parts supplied by reference TRBV3-1 and TRBJ1-2, is DTAVSQTPKYLVTQMGNDKSIKCEQNLGHDTMYWYKQDSKKFLKIMFSYNNKELIINETVPNRFSPKSPDKAHLNLHINSLELGDSAVYFCASSLAKGYGYTFGSGTRLTVV.

The rearrangement links TRBV5-8 to TRBJ2-7, with D hard to call. V was shortened by 3 bases and J by 0 bases, with 19 bases between the two germline ends. Germline assignment: CDR1 SGHTS and CDR2 YDEGEE. The CDR3 has 17 residues. CDR3 amino acids: CASSSLKTAFLSYEQYF. The CDR3 DNA reads as TGTGCCAGCAGCTCCCTGAAGACGGCCTTTCTCTCCTACGAGCAGTACTTC.

This clonotype was counted between two and nine times. This chain links TRBV5-1 with TRBJ2-5; 7 nucleotides agree with TRBD2. CDR1 and CDR2 from the germline V gene are SGHRS and YFSETQ. The CDR3 is made up of 14 amino acids. The ends lost 4 bases at V and 2 bases at J; junction bases unmatched: 5. The CDR3 nucleotides are TGCGCCAGCAGCGAAGCGGGGAAACAAGAGACCCAGTACTTC. Its protein product is CASSEAGKQETQYF. The full variable domain, rest sourced from reference TRBV5-1 and TRBJ2-5, is KAGVTQTPRYLIKTRGQQVTLSCSPISGHRSVSWYQQTPGQGLQFLFEYFSETQRNKGNFPGRFSGRQFSNSRSEMNVSTLELGDSALYLCASSEAGKQETQYFGPGTRLLVL.

This clonotype was detected once. CDR3 in amino acids: CASSYYSATNEKLFF. In nucleotides, the CDR3 is TGTGCCAGCAGTTACTATTCGGCAACTAATGAAAAACTGTTTTTT. This sequence joins TRBV6-5 and TRBJ1-4, with D uncertain. Trimming left V 1 base short and J 0 bases short, with 6 bases between. The CDR3 contains 15 residues. Germline assignment: CDR1 MNHEY and CDR2 SVGAGI.

The chain links TRBV5-1 to TRBJ2-7; 8 nucleotides agree with TRBD1. The V and J ends lost 6 bases and 4 bases, in that order; junction bases with no gene match: 12. This CDR3 has 15 amino acids. CDR1 and CDR2 from the germline V gene are SGHRS and YFSETQ. The CDR3 sequence is CASTPSGGRGYEQYF. The CDR3 DNA reads as TGCGCCAGCACTCCATCAGGGGGCAGAGGTTACGAGCAGTACTTC.

This clonotype was counted only a few times. The rearrangement joins TRBV5-1 to TRBJ2-2; D might be TRBD1 (6 bases). The CDR3 covers 14 residues. V gave up 0 bases and J gave up 6 bases, with 9 bases separating them. CDR1 and CDR2 (germline): SGHRS, YFSETQ. This chain's CDR3 is CASSLAGHPGELFF. The DNA for the CDR3 is TGCGCCAGCAGCTTGGCGGGACACCCCGGGGAGCTGTTTTTT.

The genes are TRBV11-3 and TRBJ2-7, with TRBD2 matching 9 bases. The CDR3 contains 15 residues. Germline CDR1 is SGHNT and CDR2 is YENEEA. The trim removed 3 bases at V and 4 bases at J, leaving 7 bases unmatched. The CDR3 reads CASSFVSGSGYEQYF. Here the CDR3 DNA reads TGTGCCAGCAGCTTTGTTAGCGGGAGCGGGTACGAGCAGTACTTC.

Worth noting for this clonotype: Just one base apart from a much larger clone, this may be a read error. This chain connects TRBV7-2 to TRBJ2-4; tentative D call: TRBD2 (5 bases). Between the trimmed V and J ends, which lost 5 bases and 0 bases, there was a span of 14 bases. CDR3 length: 16 amino acids. Looked up from germline, CDR1 is SGHTA and CDR2 is FQGNSA. CDR3 coding DNA: TGTGCCAGCAGCCCTGGGTACGGGGTAGCCAAAAACATTCAGTACTTC. Encoded protein: CASSPGYGVAKNIQYF.

This clonotype has only a few counts. The chain is built from TRBV27 and TRBJ2-2; the match to TRBD2 covers 7 bases. CDR3 size: 15 residues. The germline V gene has CDR1 MNHEY and CDR2 SMNVEV (reference sequence). With 4 bases clipped from V and 0 bases from J, the junction kept 2 bases outside the gene matches. Here the CDR3 DNA reads TGTGCCAGCAGTTCGCGGGGGACGAACACCGGGGAGCTGTTTTTT. It specifies CASSSRGTNTGELFF.

CDR3 nucleotides: TGTGCCGTATTAGGGGGGGAAACCTACAATGAGCAGTTCTTC. It codes for CAVLGGETYNEQFF. The gene calls are TRBV10-3 and TRBJ2-1; TRBD2 is a possible D gene (7 bases). The CDR3 contains 14 residues. The V end was cut by 11 bases, the J end by 2 bases, with 16 bases between. The V gene's germline CDR1 is ENHRY and CDR2 SYGVKD.

This clonotype was seen a handful of times. The rearrangement links TRBV4-3 to TRBJ2-7; TRBD2 matches at 7 bases. V dropped 1 base and J dropped 4; count of bases not matched to a gene: 7. Germline assignment: CDR1 LGHNA and CDR2 YSLEER. This CDR3 has 15 residues. CDR3 bases: TGCGCCAGCAGCCAAGGCGGGAGTGTTCCGTACGAGCAGTACTTC. Translated: CASSQGGSVPYEQYF.

The genes are TRBV29-1 and TRBJ2-1; 10 bases are shared with TRBD2. The CDR3 covers 16 residues. Germline-derived CDR1 and CDR2 are SQVTM and ANQGSEA. The junction had 6 bases not matched to a gene; V was cut back by 1 base and J by 3 bases. The CDR3 region has the DNA TGCAGCGTTGAAGTAGGGACTAGCGCCTTCTACAATGAGCAGTTCTTC. This codes for CSVEVGTSAFYNEQFF.

This clonotype has only a few counts. This chain links TRBV6-5 with TRBJ2-4; 9 nucleotides match TRBD1. The CDR3 sequence is 11 residues long. J lost 16 bases, V lost 6 bases, and 7 bases had no gene match. Germline CDR1 MNHEY, CDR2 SVGAGI. CDR3 coding DNA: TGTGCCAGCAGCTACAGGGGGCTTCTATACTTC. It translates to CASSYRGLLYF.

This sequence joins TRBV20-1 and TRBJ2-5; TRBD2 agrees at 9 bases. The CDR3 spans 13 residues. V lost 6 bases to trimming and J lost 5 bases; unmatched junction nucleotides: 7. Germline assignment: CDR1 DFQATT and CDR2 SNEGSKA (reference sequence). CDR3 residues: CSAEAGGRETQYF. The DNA for the CDR3 is TGCAGTGCAGAGGCGGGGGGGCGGGAGACCCAGTACTTC.